This T cell receptor beta chain originates from a study of regulatory T cells in long-lasting Graves disease. Looked up from germline, CDR1 is SQVTM and CDR2 is ANQGSEA. Trimming removed 6 bases from V and 3 bases from J; junction bases left unmatched: 4. This CDR3 has 13 amino acids. Time point meaning: persistent/refractory GD, antithyroid drugs over 5 years with positive TRAb. PBMC RNA served as the TCR library source. Building of the TCR beta libraries involved iRepertoire HTBI primers and Arm-PCR of CDR3 regions. One entry per CDR3 protein, called by TCRdb with MiXCR from the multiplex PCR reads. The sample contains about 470,000 distinct CDR3 sequences, roughly 21% of which appear only once. This clonotype was observed many times.

The sequence came from a female donor with Graves disease. The input for sequencing was peripheral blood mononuclear cells (PBMCs), taken when the disease was refractory, from a patient treated with antithyroid drugs. The J gene is TRBJ1-2, the V gene TRBV29-1, with 10 bases aligning to TRBD1. The CDR3 nucleotides are TGCAGCGTAGAGGACAGGGGGGACTATGGCTACACCTTC. Amino acids: CSVEDRGDYGYTF.